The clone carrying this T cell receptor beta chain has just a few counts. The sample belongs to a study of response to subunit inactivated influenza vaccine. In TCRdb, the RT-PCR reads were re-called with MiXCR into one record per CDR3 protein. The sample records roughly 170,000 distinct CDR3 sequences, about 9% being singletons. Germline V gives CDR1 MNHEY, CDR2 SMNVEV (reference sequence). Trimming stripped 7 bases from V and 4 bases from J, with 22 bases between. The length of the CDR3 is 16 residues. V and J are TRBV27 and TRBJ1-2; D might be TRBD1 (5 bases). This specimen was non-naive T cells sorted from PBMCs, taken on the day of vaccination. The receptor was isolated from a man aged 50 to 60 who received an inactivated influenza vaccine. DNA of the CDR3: TGTGCCAGCATGTCGGGCCCCCCGGGACCGATCTATGGCTACACCTTC. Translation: CASMSGPPGPIYGYTF.